The 2 T cell receptor beta chains below all came from one sample that was sequenced in a study of CD8+CD57+ T cells in acquired aplastic anemia. Genomic DNA, the template, was used for profiling of the TCR beta VDJ and CDR3. TCRdb itself ran the reads through MiXCR, one entry per CDR3 protein. The table lists about 160,000 distinct CDR3 sequences, 47% of them singletons. CD8+CD57+ cell expansion, shown by flow cytometry, had occurred in the patients selected for sequencing. The specimen sequenced was sorted CD4+, CD8+, or CD8+CD57+ T cells (not recorded which) from PBMCs. The receptors stem from a human donor with aplastic anemia.

This chain joins TRBV7-2 and TRBJ2-7, with D perhaps TRBD1 or TRBD2 (6 bases each). Germline values: CDR1 SGHTA, CDR2 FQGNSA. Deletions cut 3 bases from V and 2 bases from J, with 11 bases between. CDR3 length: 14 residues. The CDR3 DNA is TGTGCCAGCAGCTTGACAGGAGGGGCCTACGAGCAGTACTTC. The encoded protein is CASSLTGGAYEQYF.

This clonotype has just a few counts. V is TRBV19 and J is TRBJ2-7, with 9 bases aligning to TRBD1. The V and J ends lost 6 bases and 3 bases, in that order; junction bases with no gene match: 9. The CDR3 is made up of 15 amino acids. The V gene's germline CDR1 is LNHDA and CDR2 SQIVND (reference sequence). The CDR3 is CASRGTGSLDYEQYF. CDR3 nucleotides: TGTGCCAGTAGAGGGACAGGGAGCCTAGACTACGAGCAGTACTTC.